This record looks at one TCR beta chain sequence and its context. This entry is derived from a study of blood T cell repertoires in COVID-19. Study as a whole: The study drew acute and convalescent COVID-19 samples from the United States, Italy and Spain. Nucleic acid was either cDNA or gDNA, and it came from T cells, B-cell-depleted T cells, or PBMCs.

Authors' data handling: Counts of nucleated cells, estimated from reference gene primer amplification, were obtained. Assay: immunoSEQ multiplex PCR; the TCRdb copy retains only in-frame clones and omits some. That table supplies the V and J calls and clone size; D and trimming were determined from the DNA. The sample holds roughly 220,000 clones, approximately 80% seen once. The sequence was collected from a woman aged 60-75 years who had recovered from COVID-19. Material for sequencing was peripheral blood.

The CDR3 DNA follows: TGTGCCACCAGCATAGCCGGGGGGTTCTCCTACGAGCAGTACTTC. Amino acids: CATSIAGGFSYEQYF. This chain uses TRBV15 with TRBJ2-7, with 7 bases fitting TRBD2. CDR1 is LNHNV and CDR2 is YYDKDF in the germline V gene (reference sequence). The CDR3 contains 15 residues. The ends lost 4 bases at V and 0 bases at J; junction bases unmatched: 6. The full variable domain, its missing parts supplied by reference TRBV15 and TRBJ2-7, is DAMVIQNPRYQVTQFGKPVTLSCSQTLNHNVMYWYQQKSSQAPKLLFHYYDKDFNNEADTPDNFQSRRPNTSFCFLDIRSPGLGDTAMYLCATSIAGGFSYEQYFGPGTRLTVT.